The T cell receptor (beta chain) under discussion was sequenced for a study of T cells in localized non-small cell lung cancer. By share, this clone ranks as medium-sized (0.01 to 0.1%). CDR1 is SGDLS and CDR2 is YYNGEE in the germline V gene. The trim removed 0 bases at V and 10 bases at J, leaving 6 bases unmatched. The CDR3 covers 15 residues. Sequenced by immunoSEQ multiplex PCR; TCRdb stores in-frame clones only, minus some. Of fewer than 2,000 clones listed, about a third are singletons. The material was lung tumor tissue, obtained before any cancer treatment. The chain links TRBV9 to TRBJ2-1; TRBD2 agrees at 11 bases. The TCR was taken from an older male donor with stage I squamous cell lung carcinoma. CDR3 nucleotides: TGTGCCAGCAGCGTAGTACTAGCGGGAGAGGGGGAGCAGTTCTTC. Amino acid sequence: CASSVVLAGEGEQFF. Full variable domain (remainder filled in from reference TRBV9 and TRBJ2-1): DSGVTQTPKHLITATGQRVTLRCSPRSGDLSVYWYQQSLDQGLQFLIQYYNGEERAKGNILERFSAQQFPDLHSELNLSSLELGDSALYFCASSVVLAGEGEQFFGPGTRLTVL.